Each of the 11 T cell receptor beta chains below was sequenced from the same sample in a study. MiXCR was run by TCRdb on the 5' RACE reads, yielding one entry per CDR3 protein. The sample records tens of thousands of distinct CDR3 sequences, around 28% being singletons. The sequenced sample was tumor-infiltrating memory CD4+ T cells sorted from the breast tumor. Subset meaning: memory CD4+ T cells, CD4+CD45RO+CD25-. These receptors originate from a female donor with breast cancer.

As for this clonotype: The final CDR3 position lacks the conserved phenylalanine or tryptophan, pointing to a likely read error. The V call is TRBV10-3, the J call TRBJ1-1, with D uncertain. The length of the CDR3 is 13 residues. The ends were cut back, 4 bases at V and 2 bases at J, with 8 bases in the middle. The germline CDR1 and CDR2 sequences are ENHRY and SYGVKD. The CDR3 protein is CAISGQANTEAFL. Here the CDR3 DNA reads TGTGCCATCAGTGGACAAGCAAACACTGAAGCTTTCTTA.

The sample holds a few counts of this clonotype. CDR3 loop: CASSFSDTSSYEQYF. In DNA, the CDR3 is TGTGCCAGCAGCTTTTCTGACACAAGCTCCTACGAGCAGTACTTC. The chain uses TRBV11-2 and TRBJ2-7; D gene unclear. Germline loops: CDR1 SGHAT, CDR2 FQNNGV. The CDR3 is made up of 15 amino acids. Trimming removed 3 bases from V and 0 bases from J, with 12 bases in between.

The CDR3 DNA follows: TGTGCCAGCAGCTTAGTAACAGGGGGCAGGACAGATACGCAGTATTTT. Its protein is CASSLVTGGRTDTQYF. The J gene is TRBJ2-3, the V gene TRBV7-8; 9 bases match TRBD1. Germline V gene sequence: CDR1 SGHVS, CDR2 FQNEAQ. Trimming removed 1 base from V and 3 bases from J; junction bases left unmatched: 5. The CDR3 loop spans 16 amino acids.

The J gene is TRBJ1-1, the V gene TRBV12-3 or TRBV12-4; D not certain. Deletions cut 4 bases from V and 4 bases from J, with 13 bases between. The CDR3 totals 14 residues. DNA for the CDR3: TGTGCCAGCAGTTCCAACTCTGTGGGCACTGAAGCTTTCTTT. It codes for CASSSNSVGTEAFF.

This clonotype was observed a handful of times. The chain recombines TRBV7-2 with TRBJ2-1; perhaps TRBD1 as D (5 bases). Germline-derived CDR1 and CDR2 are SGHTA and FQGNSA. Trimming shortened V by 1 base and J by 15 bases, and 16 bases separated the two germline ends. The CDR3 is made up of 13 amino acids. CDR3 nucleotide sequence: TGTGCCAGCAGCTTAGTGCAGGACACAGGACCGTTCTTC. Its protein product is CASSLVQDTGPFF. The whole variable domain, remainder taken from reference TRBV7-2 and TRBJ2-1, is GAGVSQSPSNKVTEKGKDVELRCDPISGHTALYWYRQSLGQGLEFLIYFQGNSAPDKSGLPSDRFSAERTGGSVSTLTIQRTQQEDSAVYLCASSLVQDTGPFFGPGTRLTVL.

The gene calls are TRBV7-9 and TRBJ1-1; D might be TRBD1 (5 bases). The CDR3 sequence is 13 residues long. Germline CDR1 SEHNR, CDR2 FQNEAQ (reference sequence). V was shortened by 4 bases and J by 4 bases, with 10 bases between the two germline ends. In DNA form, the CDR3 reads TGTGCCAGCAGCTCCCACGGGGGCACTGAAGCTTTCTTT. Its protein is CASSSHGGTEAFF.

This clonotype showed up just a few times. The chain joins TRBV6-5 to TRBJ2-1; TRBD1 matches at 9 bases. V gave up 7 bases and J gave up 5 bases; unmatched junction bases: 9. This CDR3 is 15 amino acids long. Germline CDR1 and CDR2: MNHEY and SVGAGI. The CDR3 region has the DNA TGTGCCAGCACTACACCCGGGACAGGGAACAATGAGCAGTTCTTC. It is translated as CASTTPGTGNNEQFF.

The V and J genes are TRBV5-4 and TRBJ2-7; D not certain. CDR3 size: 15 residues. Germline V gives CDR1 SGHNT, CDR2 YYREEE (reference sequence). The V end lost 0 bases, the J end lost 0 bases, and 10 bases lay between the germline ends. The CDR3 DNA follows: TGTGCCAGCAGCTTGGGAGACGTCGGCTCCTACGAGCAGTACTTC. It codes for CASSLGDVGSYEQYF. The variable domain in full, with the rest retrieved from reference TRBV5-4 and TRBJ2-7, is ETGVTQSPTHLIKTRGQQVTLRCSSQSGHNTVSWYQQALGQGPQFIFQYYREEENGRGNFPPRFSGLQFPNYSSELNVNALELDDSALYLCASSLGDVGSYEQYFGPGTRLTVT.

The rearrangement joins TRBV9 to TRBJ1-3; TRBD1 is a possible D gene (6 bases). The V and J ends lost 4 bases and 0 bases respectively, with 11 bases between them. This CDR3 has 15 amino acids. In germline, CDR1 is SGDLS, CDR2 YYNGEE. The CDR3 region has the DNA TGTGCCAGCAGCCCTGGGACAACCTCTGGAAACACCATATATTTT. Translated, it gives CASSPGTTSGNTIYF.

The rearrangement uses TRBV5-6 and TRBJ1-2; D is possibly TRBD1 (5 bases). The V end was cut by 0 bases, the J end by 6 bases, with 9 bases between. Germline lookup yields CDR1 SGHDT and CDR2 YYEEEE. This CDR3 spans 13 amino acids. CDR3 region: CASSLVRADGYTF. The CDR3 DNA sequence: TGTGCCAGCAGCTTGGTCAGGGCCGATGGCTACACCTTC.

This clonotype was found a few times. This chain links TRBV7-9 with TRBJ1-1; unclear D gene. Germline V lookup: CDR1 SEHNR, CDR2 FQNEAQ (reference sequence). The CDR3 covers 16 residues. V gave up 6 bases and J gave up 2 bases, with 19 bases separating them. The CDR3 loop is CASSSTATSTNTEAFF. CDR3 sequence (DNA): TGTGCCAGCAGTTCAACCGCGACAAGCACTAACACTGAAGCTTTCTTT.